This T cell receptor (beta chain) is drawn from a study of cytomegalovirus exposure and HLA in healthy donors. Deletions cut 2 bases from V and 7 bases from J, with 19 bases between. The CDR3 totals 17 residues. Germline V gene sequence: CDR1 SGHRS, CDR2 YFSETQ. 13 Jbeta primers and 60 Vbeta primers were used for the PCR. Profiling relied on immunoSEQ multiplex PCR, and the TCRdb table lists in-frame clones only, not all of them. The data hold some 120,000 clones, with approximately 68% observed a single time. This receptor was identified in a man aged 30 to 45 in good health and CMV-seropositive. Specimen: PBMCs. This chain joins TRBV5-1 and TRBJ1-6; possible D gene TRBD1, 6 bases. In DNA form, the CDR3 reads TGCGCCAGCAGCTTTTGGCCCCTACAGGGCTCCAATTCACCCCTCCACTTT. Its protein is CASSFWPLQGSNSPLHF.